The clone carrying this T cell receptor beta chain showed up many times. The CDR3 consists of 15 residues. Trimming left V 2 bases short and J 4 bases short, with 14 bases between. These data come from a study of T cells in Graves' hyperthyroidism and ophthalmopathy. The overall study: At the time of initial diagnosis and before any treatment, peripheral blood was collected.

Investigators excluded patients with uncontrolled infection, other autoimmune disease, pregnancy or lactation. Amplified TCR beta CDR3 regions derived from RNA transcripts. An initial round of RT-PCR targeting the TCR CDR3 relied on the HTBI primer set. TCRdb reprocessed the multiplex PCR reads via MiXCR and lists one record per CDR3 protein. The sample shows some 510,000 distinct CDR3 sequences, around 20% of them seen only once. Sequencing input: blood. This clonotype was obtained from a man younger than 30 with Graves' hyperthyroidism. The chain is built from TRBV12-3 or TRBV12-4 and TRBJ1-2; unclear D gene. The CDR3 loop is CASSLFGNPLYGYTF. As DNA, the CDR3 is TGTGCCAGCAGTTTATTCGGCAACCCCCTCTATGGCTACACCTTC.